The 15 T cell receptor beta chains below all came from one sample that was sequenced in a study of T cell responses to AZD1222 COVID-19 vaccine. Sequencing was performed with immunoSEQ multiplex PCR; in TCRdb, only in-frame clones are kept and a portion is missing. The sample includes more than 140,000 clones, 91% of them seen just once. The sample here was peripheral blood, taken on day 0 of AZD1222 vaccination. The receptors derive from an adult in good health.

The table lists this clone with a count of one. The CDR3 DNA is TGTGCCACCAGAAGGACTAGCGGGAGGCGGGAGTACCAAGAGACCCAGTACTTC. This codes for CATRRTSGRREYQETQYF. The genes are TRBV15 and TRBJ2-5, with 14 bases that match TRBD2. V lost 6 bases, J lost 0 bases, and 9 bases stayed unmatched. This CDR3 comprises 18 residues. Germline V CDR1 and CDR2: LNHNV, YYDKDF (reference sequence). The entire variable domain, with the rest obtained from reference TRBV15 and TRBJ2-5, is as follows: DAMVIQNPRYQVTQFGKPVTLSCSQTLNHNVMYWYQQKSSQAPKLLFHYYDKDFNNEADTPDNFQSRRPNTSFCFLDIRSPGLGDTAMYLCATRRTSGRREYQETQYFGPGTRLLVL.

This sequence joins TRBV28 and TRBJ2-1; 10 positions match TRBD2. CDR1 MDHEN and CDR2 SYDVKM come from the germline V gene. The junction had 1 base not matched to a gene; V was cut back by 5 bases and J by 3 bases. This CDR3 contains 14 residues. The CDR3, as DNA: TGTGCCAGCAGTCCTAGCGGGAGCTACAATGAGCAGTTCTTC. This codes for CASSPSGSYNEQFF.

This clone occurred a few times. The chain uses TRBV24-1 and TRBJ1-1, with D uncertain. Germline-derived CDR1 and CDR2 are KGHDR and SFDVKD. V gave up 2 bases and J gave up 1 base, with 4 bases separating them. The CDR3 length is 13 residues. CDR3 amino acids: CATSDWGNTEAFF. In nucleotides, the CDR3 is TGTGCCACCAGTGATTGGGGGAACACTGAAGCTTTCTTT.

The chain joins TRBV18 to TRBJ2-2; D unclear. Trimming stripped 2 bases from V and 0 bases from J, with 7 bases between. The CDR3 length is 15 residues. Looked up from germline, CDR1 is KGHSH and CDR2 is LQKENI. The DNA of the CDR3 is TGTGCCAGCTCACCAGCCAGATCGAACACCGGGGAGCTGTTTTTT. This codes for CASSPARSNTGELFF.

In DNA, the CDR3 is TGTGCCAGCAGCTTCGGACAGGGAAACTATGGCTACACCTTC. Protein: CASSFGQGNYGYTF. V usage is TRBV11-1 and J usage is TRBJ1-2; 8 positions agree with TRBD1. Germline V lookup: CDR1 SGHAT, CDR2 FQDESV (reference sequence). CDR3 length equals 14 residues. V lost 3 bases and J lost 2; bases outside the gene matches: 2.

This chain connects TRBV6-2 or TRBV6-3 to TRBJ2-5; TRBD1 agrees at 7 bases. CDR1 and CDR2 (germline): MNHEY, SVGEGT. This CDR3 spans 14 amino acids. The V gene end was trimmed by 4 bases and the J gene end by 5 bases; junction bases not matched to a gene: 7. The CDR3 coding sequence is TGTGCCAGCAGTTTACAGGGGCATGCGGAGACCCAGTACTTC. It yields the protein CASSLQGHAETQYF.

The chain combines TRBV4-1 with TRBJ1-2; TRBD1 is a possible D gene (6 bases). The CDR3 is 16 residues long. Trimming took off 4 bases at V and 2 bases at J, with 17 bases between the two ends. CDR1 is MGHRA and CDR2 is YSYEKL in the germline V gene. The CDR3: CASSRTSGDKNYGYTF. CDR3 in DNA: TGCGCCAGCAGCCGTACATCGGGGGACAAGAACTATGGCTACACCTTC.

The gene calls are TRBV5-4 and TRBJ1-2; D gene unclear. CDR1 is SGHNT and CDR2 is YYREEE in the germline V gene (reference sequence). The V and J ends lost 2 bases and 8 bases respectively, with 16 bases between them. The CDR3 length is 14 residues. CDR3 sequence: CASSFDTDRVGYTF. The CDR3 nucleotides read TGTGCCAGCAGCTTCGACACTGATCGGGTCGGCTACACCTTC.

The V call is TRBV7-9, the J call TRBJ1-2; TRBD1 might be the D (6 bases). Trimming removed 5 bases at V and 4 bases at J, with 11 bases between. The CDR3 sequence is 13 residues long. From germline, CDR1 is SEHNR and CDR2 FQNEAQ (reference sequence). CDR3 sequence reads: CASSPTGSYGYTF. CDR3 DNA: TGTGCCAGCAGCCCCACAGGGTCCTATGGCTACACCTTC.

The chain has TRBV6-2 or TRBV6-3 and TRBJ2-1; 7 nucleotides align to TRBD1. The CDR3 has 13 residues. Germline V gene lookup returns CDR1 MNHEY and CDR2 SVGEGT. Trimming at V came to 5 bases and at J to 5 bases, leaving 3 bases not matched to a gene. Here the CDR3 DNA reads TGTGCCAGCAGTGGGGACAGTAACAATGAGCAGTTCTTC. Translated, it gives CASSGDSNNEQFF.

CDR3 in amino acids: CASSLETGATNEKLFF. As DNA, the CDR3 is TGTGCCAGCAGCTTGGAGACGGGTGCAACTAATGAAAAACTGTTTTTT. The gene calls are TRBV5-6 and TRBJ1-4; D remains ambiguous. The CDR3 runs 16 residues. Between the trimmed V and J ends, which lost 0 bases and 0 bases, there was a span of 9 bases. CDR1 is SGHDT, CDR2 YYEEEE, per germline.

J is TRBJ2-3 and V is TRBV6-5, with D hard to call. The CDR3 length is 14 residues. CDR1 is MNHEY and CDR2 is SVGAGI in the germline V gene. Trimming pared 2 bases from V and 0 bases from J, leaving 6 bases between. The CDR3 bases are TGTGCCAGCAGTTACGAGTTAAGCACAGATACGCAGTATTTT. This translates into CASSYELSTDTQYF.

This chain uses TRBV9 with TRBJ1-4, with D possibly being TRBD1 (5 bases). CDR1 is SGDLS and CDR2 is YYNGEE in the germline V gene. CDR3 length equals 14 residues. V lost 6 bases and J 8 bases, leaving 17 bases between the germline ends. In DNA form, the CDR3 reads TGTGCCAGCACAAGGGACCTTCAGGGCGAAAAACTGTTTTTT. The encoded protein is CASTRDLQGEKLFF.

The V call is TRBV3-1 (or the pseudogene TRBV3-2), the J call TRBJ2-7; D unresolved. The CDR3 covers 12 residues. Germline assignment: CDR1 LGHDT and CDR2 YNNKEL (reference sequence). V lost 1 base, J lost 3 bases, and 4 bases lay in between. Written as DNA, the CDR3 is TGTGCCAGCAGCCAAGTCTTCTACGAGCAGTACTTC. The encoded protein is CASSQVFYEQYF.

This chain joins TRBV28 and TRBJ1-1; 8 bases agree with TRBD1. V lost 2 bases and J lost 3; bases outside the gene matches: 2. Germline V gives CDR1 MDHEN, CDR2 SYDVKM. This CDR3 spans 14 amino acids. The CDR3 loop reads CASSLQGAYTEAFF. In nucleotides, the CDR3 is TGTGCCAGCAGTTTACAGGGGGCATACACTGAAGCTTTCTTT. Filled out from reference TRBV28 and TRBJ1-1, the complete variable domain reads DVKVTQSSRYLVKRTGEKVFLECVQDMDHENMFWYRQDPGLGLRLIYFSYDVKMKEKGDIPEGYSVSREKKERFSLILESASTNQTSMYLCASSLQGAYTEAFFGQGTRLTVV.